This T cell receptor beta chain originates from a study of neurological immune-mediated disorders. In Maryland, USA, blood bank volunteers were the healthy controls. Libraries from sorted cells each used about a million CD4+ or CD8+ T cells. 5'RACE with 10-nucleotide random UMIs generated the cDNA. Via MiXCR, TCRdb re-called the 5' RACE reads, giving one row per CDR3 protein. The sample has about 30,000 distinct CDR3 sequences; approximately 5.2% are singletons. The length of the CDR3 is 14 residues. Trimming stripped 4 bases from V and 11 bases from J, with 20 bases between. Germline-derived CDR1 and CDR2 are MGHDK and SYGVNS.

V and J are TRBV25-1 and TRBJ1-1; D is perhaps TRBD1 (6 bases). What was sequenced was CD4+ T cells from blood. The receptor comes from a woman aged 45-65 years in good health. This CDR3 is CASSGNGQRGMAFF. In nucleotides, the CDR3 is TGTGCCAGCAGTGGTAACGGACAGAGGGGGATGGCTTTCTTT.